This passage covers 26 T cell receptor beta chains from one sample sequenced in a study of blood T cell repertoires in COVID-19. The table came from immunoSEQ multiplex PCR; TCRdb's copy has only in-frame clones and leaves some out. The table lists fewer than 300,000 clones, around 87% of them singletons. What was sequenced was peripheral blood. These receptors all come from a woman aged 35 to 49 who had recovered from COVID-19.

The V call is TRBV13, the J call TRBJ1-1; tentatively, D is TRBD1 (5 bases). CDR1 is PRHDT and CDR2 is FYEKMQ in the germline V gene (reference sequence). The CDR3 extends over 14 amino acids. The V and J ends lost 5 bases and 6 bases respectively, with 16 bases between them. The CDR3 here is CASSLQGWLAEAFF. DNA for the CDR3: TGTGCCAGCAGCCTCCAGGGCTGGCTCGCTGAAGCTTTCTTT.

The chain is built from TRBV7-6 and TRBJ2-2, with D perhaps TRBD1 (5 bases). V dropped 6 bases and J dropped 4 bases, with 24 bases sitting between them. The CDR3 has 18 residues. Germline CDR1 and CDR2: SGHVS and FNYEAQ. Here the CDR3 reads CASRYNPAGASVTGELFF. The CDR3 region has the DNA TGTGCCAGCAGATACAACCCTGCTGGGGCTTCCGTCACCGGGGAGCTGTTTTTT.

Only one count was recorded for this clone. This sample also contains other DNA sequences that code for the same CDR3. V usage is TRBV5-1 and J usage is TRBJ2-7; perhaps TRBD2 as D (6 bases). Per the germline V gene, CDR1 is SGHRS and CDR2 is YFSETQ. V lost 1 base and J 0 bases, leaving 14 bases between the germline ends. The CDR3 runs to 16 residues. The CDR3 here is CASSLTVGGSSYEQYF. The CDR3 DNA reads TGCGCCAGCAGCTTGACCGTCGGGGGTAGCTCCTACGAGCAGTACTTC.

The gene calls are TRBV7-2 and TRBJ1-1, with TRBD1 as a possible D gene (5 bases). The germline CDR1 and CDR2 sequences are SGHTA and FQGNSA. The CDR3 is 15 residues long. Between the trimmed V and J ends, which lost 2 bases and 4 bases, there was a span of 14 bases. The DNA of the CDR3 is TGTGCCAGCAGCTTACCCCCCGGGGGAGGCACTGAAGCTTTCTTT. Protein sequence: CASSLPPGGGTEAFF.

The chain recombines TRBV10-3 with TRBJ1-1; 7 bases align to TRBD1. The CDR3 covers 13 residues. Germline V gene sequence: CDR1 ENHRY, CDR2 SYGVKD. Losses at the gene ends were 6 bases for V and 3 bases for J; bases not matched to a gene: 4. In DNA, the CDR3 is TGTGCCATCAGGGGACAGACGCACACTGAAGCTTTCTTT. Its protein product is CAIRGQTHTEAFF.

V and J are TRBV5-4 and TRBJ1-2, with D possibly TRBD1 on 6 matching bases. The CDR3 is 17 residues long. V lost 3 bases to trimming and J lost 1 base, with 19 bases between them. Germline lookup yields CDR1 SGHNT and CDR2 YYREEE (reference sequence). CDR3 loop: CASSSSGGSPLNYGYTF. For the CDR3, the DNA is TGTGCCAGCAGCTCCTCGGGGGGCAGCCCCCTTAACTATGGCTACACCTTC. Complete variable domain (other parts from reference TRBV5-4 and TRBJ1-2): ETGVTQSPTHLIKTRGQQVTLRCSSQSGHNTVSWYQQALGQGPQFIFQYYREEENGRGNFPPRFSGLQFPNYSSELNVNALELDDSALYLCASSSSGGSPLNYGYTFGSGTRLTVV.

In the case of this clone: An end of the junction differs from the germline gene, which may be a read error. This chain joins TRBV5-6 and TRBJ2-7; perhaps TRBD1 as D (5 bases). Germline loops: CDR1 SGHDT, CDR2 YYEEEE. The CDR3 has 11 amino acids. CDR3 residues: CASSLGRVANF. CDR3 DNA: TGTGCCAGCAGCTTGGGCAGGGTGGCTAACTTC.

This rearrangement joins TRBV2 to TRBJ1-5; TRBD1 matches at 8 bases. CDR3 size: 14 residues. V lost 6 bases and J lost 7; bases outside the gene matches: 8. The V gene's germline CDR1 is SNHLY and CDR2 FYNNEI. The CDR3, as DNA: TGTGCCAGCAGCGGACAGGGTGAGGGGCAGCCCCAGCATTTT. Translating gives CASSGQGEGQPQHF.

This clone has just one count. The CDR3 region is CASSVVDRDYNEQFF. CDR3 sequence (DNA): TGTGCCAGCAGCGTAGTCGACAGGGATTACAATGAGCAGTTCTTC. This sequence joins TRBV9 and TRBJ2-1; 7 bases agree with TRBD1. The V segment lost 0 bases and the J segment 4 bases; nucleotides outside the gene matches: 4. From germline, CDR1 is SGDLS and CDR2 YYNGEE. The CDR3 runs to 15 residues. The full variable domain, its missing parts supplied by reference TRBV9 and TRBJ2-1, is DSGVTQTPKHLITATGQRVTLRCSPRSGDLSVYWYQQSLDQGLQFLIQYYNGEERAKGNILERFSAQQFPDLHSELNLSSLELGDSALYFCASSVVDRDYNEQFFGPGTRLTVL.

The rearrangement links TRBV10-3 to TRBJ2-3; weak D call: TRBD2 (6 bases). Germline CDR1 ENHRY, CDR2 SYGVKD. This CDR3 has 17 residues. Trimming stripped 4 bases from V and 2 bases from J, with 19 bases between. In DNA, the CDR3 is TGTGCCATCAGTGGACTCCGTGGGGCGGGGATCACAGATACGCAGTATTTT. This translates into CAISGLRGAGITDTQYF.

The genes are TRBV6-5 and TRBJ2-7, with D unresolved. CDR3 length equals 14 residues. The V end lost 0 bases, the J end lost 1 base, and 7 bases lay between the germline ends. CDR1 is MNHEY and CDR2 is SVGAGI in the germline V gene. The CDR3 nucleotides read TGTGCCAGCAGTTACTCGGTCCAGTCCTACGAGCAGTACTTC. Its translation: CASSYSVQSYEQYF.

This clone has a single count. The rearrangement uses TRBV7-9 and TRBJ2-5, with no clear D. V gave up 2 bases and J gave up 6 bases, with 13 bases separating them. CDR3 length: 14 amino acids. Germline CDR1 SEHNR, CDR2 FQNEAQ (reference sequence). The CDR3 is CASSLSAATKTQYF. CDR3 sequence (DNA): TGTGCCAGCAGCTTAAGCGCAGCTACGAAGACCCAGTACTTC.

The chain couples TRBV18 to TRBJ1-1, with D tentatively TRBD1 (5 bases). The CDR3 has 15 residues. From germline, CDR1 is KGHSH and CDR2 LQKENI. The V gene lost 4 bases and the J gene lost 6 bases, with 18 bases spanning the gap. CDR3 sequence reads: CASSQGRHPGAEAFF. For the CDR3, the DNA is TGTGCCAGCTCACAGGGACGGCACCCGGGGGCTGAAGCTTTCTTT.

This clone was seen more than once but under ten times. The chain carries TRBV5-1 and TRBJ2-2, with TRBD1 matching 8 bases. Unmatched junction bases numbered 6, after V lost 2 bases and J lost 3 bases. The CDR3 loop spans 16 amino acids. CDR1 is SGHRS and CDR2 is YFSETQ in the germline V gene. CDR3 coding DNA: TGCGCCAGCAGCTTCAAACAGGGGGGATACACCGGGGAGCTGTTTTTT. Its protein product is CASSFKQGGYTGELFF. Supplemented by reference TRBV5-1 and TRBJ2-2, the full variable domain reads KAGVTQTPRYLIKTRGQQVTLSCSPISGHRSVSWYQQTPGQGLQFLFEYFSETQRNKGNFPGRFSGRQFSNSRSEMNVSTLELGDSALYLCASSFKQGGYTGELFFGEGSRLTVL.

This clone was seen a handful of times. The CDR3 bases are TGTGCCAGCACCCAAGACCTCCCAGGGGACCGAAATTCACCCCTCCACTTT. This gives the protein CASTQDLPGDRNSPLHF. The gene calls are TRBV2 and TRBJ1-6; the D gene is possibly TRBD1 (6 bases). The CDR3 runs to 17 residues. The germline V and J ends were trimmed by 7 bases and 7 bases, with 23 bases remaining between them. Germline values: CDR1 SNHLY, CDR2 FYNNEI.

The rearrangement joins TRBV5-4 to TRBJ1-2; TRBD1 agrees at 8 bases. The junction had 9 bases not matched to a gene; V was cut back by 4 bases and J by 4 bases. Germline CDR1 is SGHNT and CDR2 is YYREEE (reference sequence). The length of the CDR3 is 15 residues. DNA for the CDR3: TGTGCCAGCAGCCCAGGGGACAGGTGGGGCTATGGCTACACCTTC. This codes for CASSPGDRWGYGYTF.

The V gene is TRBV19, the J gene TRBJ1-6; the match to TRBD1 covers 7 bases. V lost 5 bases to trimming and J lost 13 bases; unmatched junction nucleotides: 17. Germline-derived CDR1 and CDR2 are LNHDA and SQIVND (reference sequence). This CDR3 region has 16 residues. Here the CDR3 reads CASSQSRGQLSAPLHF. The CDR3 coding sequence is TGTGCCAGTAGTCAGAGCCGGGGACAGCTATCTGCTCCCCTCCACTTT.

The genes are TRBV5-1 and TRBJ2-5; 12 nucleotides align to TRBD2. Germline lookup yields CDR1 SGHRS and CDR2 YFSETQ. Unmatched junction bases numbered 5, after V lost 0 bases and J lost 5 bases. The CDR3 is 16 amino acids. CDR3 nucleotides: TGCGCCAGCAGCTTGGGGCCTAGCGGGGGGGCGGAGACCCAGTACTTC. This codes for CASSLGPSGGAETQYF.

This chain uses TRBV6-6 with TRBJ2-3; 11 bases agree with TRBD2. Germline CDR1 MNHNY, CDR2 SVGAGI (reference sequence). V gave up 2 bases and J gave up 2 bases; unmatched junction bases: 3. This CDR3 region has 16 residues. CDR3 coding DNA: TGTGCCAGCAGTTACACTAGCGGGGGTTCCACAGATACGCAGTATTTT. Protein sequence: CASSYTSGGSTDTQYF.

This chain uses TRBV4-1 with TRBJ1-2, with D possibly being TRBD1 (6 bases). The V gene's germline CDR1 is MGHRA and CDR2 YSYEKL. The germline V and J ends were trimmed by 0 bases and 8 bases, with 13 bases remaining between them. The CDR3 covers 14 residues. CDR3 coding DNA: TGCGCCAGCAGCCAAGACGGCAGGGGTCGAGGCTACACCTTC. Residues: CASSQDGRGRGYTF.

The chain uses TRBV7-9 and TRBJ1-1; no definite D call. This CDR3 is 13 amino acids long. V was clipped by 3 bases and J by 6 bases, with 11 bases between them. Germline V gives CDR1 SEHNR, CDR2 FQNEAQ (reference sequence). The CDR3 nucleotides are TGTGCCAGCAGCTTCCCCCGGTTGCCTGAAGCTTTCTTT. Residues: CASSFPRLPEAFF.

This rearrangement joins TRBV11-2 to TRBJ2-5; the D gene is possibly TRBD2 (6 bases). V was trimmed by 1 base and J by 5 bases, leaving 11 bases between them. The CDR3 loop spans 14 amino acids. The germline gives CDR1 SGHAT, CDR2 FQNNGV. The CDR3 loop is CASSLALAVETQYF. In nucleotides, the CDR3 is TGTGCCAGCAGCTTAGCTTTAGCGGTTGAGACCCAGTACTTC. The full variable domain, in which reference TRBV11-2 and TRBJ2-5 provide the parts outside the CDR3, is EAGVAQSPRYKIIEKRQSVAFWCNPISGHATLYWYQQILGQGPKLLIQFQNNGVVDDSQLPKDRFSAERLKGVDSTLKIQPAKLEDSAVYLCASSLALAVETQYFGPGTRLLVL.

The chain combines TRBV28 with TRBJ1-1, with a possible D match to TRBD1 (5 bases). In germline, CDR1 is MDHEN, CDR2 SYDVKM. CDR3 length equals 11 residues. The V end was cut by 2 bases, the J end by 10 bases, with 8 bases between. In DNA form, the CDR3 reads TGTGCCAGCAGTTTAGGGGCAATAGCTTTCTTT. Protein: CASSLGAIAFF.

The V and J genes are TRBV9 and TRBJ1-4; tentative D call: TRBD1 (5 bases). The CDR3 totals 16 residues. V was trimmed by 4 bases and J by 0 bases, leaving 13 bases between them. CDR1 is SGDLS, CDR2 YYNGEE, per germline. The CDR3 sequence: CASSSRWGATNEKLFF. In DNA form, the CDR3 reads TGTGCCAGCAGCTCAAGGTGGGGCGCAACTAATGAAAAACTGTTTTTT.

The table lists this clone with a few counts. V is TRBV4-2 and J is TRBJ2-2, with 7 bases fitting TRBD1. The germline CDR1 and CDR2 sequences are LGHNA and YNFKEQ. This CDR3 comprises 17 residues. V lost 0 bases, J lost 0 bases, and 4 bases stayed unmatched. In nucleotides, the CDR3 is TGTGCCAGCAGCCAAGAGGGGACAGCCGCGAACACCGGGGAGCTGTTTTTT. This translates into CASSQEGTAANTGELFF.

This sequence joins TRBV19 and TRBJ1-5; tentatively, D is TRBD1 (5 bases). Trimming stripped 6 bases from V and 4 bases from J, with 10 bases between. Germline V lookup: CDR1 LNHDA, CDR2 SQIVND (reference sequence). This CDR3 region has 13 residues. The CDR3 region has the DNA TGTGCCAGTAGGGTCGGGGGGAATCAGCCCCAGCATTTT. Encoded protein: CASRVGGNQPQHF.